These 8 T cell receptor beta chains originate from one sample sequenced in a study of identical twins. TCRdb re-analysed the 5' RACE reads in MiXCR, keeping a single row per CDR3 protein. There are some 730,000 distinct CDR3 sequences in the sample; 15% to 20% occur only once, and about 12% lies in the top ten. These data were also filed under a second study, of T cells expressing NK-cell markers.

Sequencing was carried out using PBMCs. The receptors here all came from a woman under 30 in good health.

As to this clonotype: Sequence at one end of the junction differs from germline and may be a read error. The chain uses TRBV9 and TRBJ2-3, with 13 bases matching TRBD2. The CDR3 is made up of 16 amino acids. Looked up from germline, CDR1 is SGDLS and CDR2 is YYNGEE. CDR3 residues: CSSSVSTSGGLDTQYF. In nucleotides, the CDR3 is TGTTCCAGCAGCGTATCGACTAGCGGGGGGCTGGATACGCAGTATTTT.

CDR3 in DNA: TGTGCCAGCAGTGGGGGGACTAGCGGGAGCGATGAGCAGTTCTTC. Translating gives CASSGGTSGSDEQFF. V gene TRBV6-4 combines with J gene TRBJ2-1; TRBD2 matches 14 bases. CDR1 is MRHNA and CDR2 is SNTAGT in the germline V gene. Germline trimming cut 4 bases from V and 8 bases from J; bases unmatched to any gene: 4. The CDR3 is 15 amino acids.

The chain combines TRBV5-1 with TRBJ1-1, with 7 bases that match TRBD1. The trim removed 3 bases at V and 0 bases at J, leaving 5 bases unmatched. Germline-derived CDR1 and CDR2 are SGHRS and YFSETQ. CDR3 size: 15 residues. CDR3 sequence (DNA): TGCGCCAGCAGCTCACAGGGGCCTTTGAACACTGAAGCTTTCTTT. It yields the protein CASSSQGPLNTEAFF.

This CDR3 reads CASFGGGETQYF. The CDR3 DNA follows: TGTGCCAGTTTCGGGGGTGGGGAGACCCAGTACTTC. The J gene is TRBJ2-5, the V gene TRBV11-2; D is perhaps TRBD2 (6 bases). Trimming took off 9 bases at V and 5 bases at J, with 13 bases between the two ends. The CDR3 has 12 residues. Germline V gene lookup returns CDR1 SGHAT and CDR2 FQNNGV.

This clonotype has a handful of counts. V and J are TRBV25-1 and TRBJ1-4; D possibly corresponds to TRBD1 (5 bases). This CDR3 contains 13 residues. V lost 10 bases and J 8 bases, leaving 17 bases between the germline ends. The V gene's germline CDR1 is MGHDK and CDR2 SYGVNS. CDR3 DNA sequence: TGTGCCACCCGCAGGGACCGGGGAGAAAAACTGTTTTTT. It encodes CATRRDRGEKLFF.

This clonotype has more than one count but fewer than ten. This chain connects TRBV20-1 to TRBJ1-5; TRBD1 might be the D (5 bases). CDR3 length: 15 residues. CDR1 and CDR2 (germline): DFQATT, SNEGSKA (reference sequence). Trimming removed 3 bases from V and 0 bases from J, with 12 bases in between. CDR3 amino acids: CSASSGGTSNQPQHF. CDR3 coding DNA: TGCAGTGCTAGTTCCGGAGGGACTAGCAATCAGCCCCAGCATTTT.

This chain links TRBV10-3 with TRBJ1-2; D remains ambiguous. Germline V gene lookup returns CDR1 ENHRY and CDR2 SYGVKD. V lost 2 bases and J 0 bases, leaving 7 bases between the germline ends. CDR3 length equals 14 residues. The CDR3 region has the DNA TGTGCCATCAGTGAGGTCCTGGCTAACTATGGCTACACCTTC. Residues: CAISEVLANYGYTF.

The chain employs TRBV5-1 and TRBJ2-7; 7 nucleotides align to TRBD1. This CDR3 contains 13 residues. Trimming took 4 bases from V and 2 from J; bases not matched to a gene: 3. Germline values: CDR1 SGHRS, CDR2 YFSETQ. The DNA of the CDR3 is TGCGCCAGCAGCAAGGGACAGCCCTACGAGCAGTACTTC. Protein sequence: CASSKGQPYEQYF.